Each of the 22 T cell receptor beta chains below was sequenced from the same sample in a study of T cells in Graves' hyperthyroidism and ophthalmopathy. Amplification of TCR beta CDR3 regions used RNA as the template. The HTBI primer set was used in a first-round RT-PCR of the TCR CDR3. TCRdb ran MiXCR on the multiplex PCR reads and lists one entry per CDR3 protein. This sample has about 400,000 distinct CDR3 sequences; 15% to 19% occur once, and the top ten carry 12% to 15%. Material for sequencing was blood. Receptors were obtained from a woman younger than 35 with Graves' hyperthyroidism.

This clonotype occurred a few times. The V and J genes are TRBV10-2 and TRBJ1-1; D gene ambiguous. V was shortened by 6 bases and J by 0 bases, with 11 bases between the two germline ends. The germline CDR1 and CDR2 sequences are WSHSY and SAAADI. This CDR3 has 14 amino acids. The CDR3 DNA reads as TGCGCCAGCAGGTCCGGACCCTTGAACACTGAAGCTTTCTTT. Translated, it gives CASRSGPLNTEAFF.

This clonotype was found many times. J is TRBJ1-2 and V is TRBV7-2; TRBD1 aligns across 7 bases. The CDR3 has 14 residues. V gave up 5 bases and J gave up 6 bases; unmatched junction bases: 9. The germline CDR1 and CDR2 sequences are SGHTA and FQGNSA. The CDR3 sequence: CASSPSQGRDGYTF. In DNA form, the CDR3 reads TGTGCCAGCAGCCCCTCACAGGGGCGGGATGGCTACACCTTC.

The sample holds many counts of this clonotype. The chain is built from TRBV28 and TRBJ2-1; D is unresolved. V shed 4 bases and J shed 3 bases, with 10 bases lying between them. Per germline, CDR1 MDHEN and CDR2 SYDVKM. This CDR3 region has 14 residues. The CDR3 loop is CASSSPWHYNEQFF. The CDR3 nucleotides are TGTGCCAGCAGTTCCCCGTGGCACTACAATGAGCAGTTCTTC.

The V gene is TRBV27, the J gene TRBJ1-5, with 11 positions matching TRBD1. Trimming took 5 bases from V and 7 from J; bases not matched to a gene: 7. The CDR3 consists of 15 residues. Germline lookup yields CDR1 MNHEY and CDR2 SMNVEV (reference sequence). CDR3 loop: CASSMGQGGNQPQHF. CDR3 coding DNA: TGTGCCAGCAGTATGGGACAGGGGGGAAACCAGCCCCAGCATTTT.

At least ten counts were recorded for this clonotype. The gene calls are TRBV9 and TRBJ1-1; no definite D call. The V end was cut by 4 bases, the J end by 1 base, with 8 bases between. This CDR3 region has 13 residues. Germline V gene lookup returns CDR1 SGDLS and CDR2 YYNGEE. The DNA of the CDR3 is TGTGCCAGCAGCCAGGCTCAGAACACTGAAGCTTTCTTT. Translated: CASSQAQNTEAFF.

This clonotype appeared a few times. This sequence joins TRBV10-3 and TRBJ2-2; D remains ambiguous. Per the germline V gene, CDR1 is ENHRY and CDR2 is SYGVKD. The CDR3 has 14 amino acids. V was cut by 0 bases and J by 6 bases, with 8 bases left in between. The CDR3 sequence: CAISESTTAGELFF. CDR3 DNA sequence: TGTGCCATCAGTGAGTCGACGACGGCCGGGGAGCTGTTTTTT.

This clonotype was seen only a few times. The V call is TRBV19, the J call TRBJ1-5; TRBD1 might be the D (5 bases). The CDR3 is 16 residues long. The V end lost 2 bases, the J end lost 0 bases, and 11 bases lay between the germline ends. Germline CDR1 and CDR2: LNHDA and SQIVND (reference sequence). The CDR3 is CASSIIPGYSNQPQHF. The CDR3 DNA is TGTGCCAGTAGTATAATTCCAGGGTATAGCAATCAGCCCCAGCATTTT.

This clonotype was counted at least ten times. The chain joins TRBV7-8 to TRBJ2-7; TRBD1 matches at 7 bases. The CDR3 is 16 amino acids. Per germline, CDR1 SGHVS and CDR2 FQNEAQ. Trimming took 6 bases from V and 0 from J; bases not matched to a gene: 11. The CDR3 is CASSPPWGQISYEQYF. Written as DNA, the CDR3 is TGTGCCAGCAGTCCCCCTTGGGGACAGATCTCCTACGAGCAGTACTTC.

This clonotype was counted a few times. The V and J genes are TRBV10-3 and TRBJ1-2; 7 positions agree with TRBD1. The CDR3 is made up of 15 amino acids. V shed 5 bases, J shed 0 bases, and the junction held 6 bases outside the gene matches. Germline-derived CDR1 and CDR2 are ENHRY and SYGVKD. The CDR3 is CAISSSTGTNYGYTF. The CDR3 nucleotides are TGTGCCATCAGTTCCTCGACAGGGACTAACTATGGCTACACCTTC.

The table lists this clonotype with many counts. The rearrangement uses TRBV28 and TRBJ2-3; D is possibly TRBD1 or TRBD2 (5 bases each). V lost 5 bases, J lost 2 bases, and 14 bases lay in between. The germline V gene has CDR1 MDHEN and CDR2 SYDVKM. There are 15 residues in the CDR3. The CDR3 DNA follows: TGTGCCAGCAGTCGGGGCCTCGGGGACACAGATACGCAGTATTTT. Its protein is CASSRGLGDTDTQYF.

This clonotype was seen a few times. The V call is TRBV20-1, the J call TRBJ1-4, with D unresolved. CDR1 is DFQATT and CDR2 is SNEGSKA in the germline V gene (reference sequence). The CDR3 has 13 residues. V dropped 3 bases and J dropped 8 bases, with 13 bases sitting between them. CDR3 in DNA: TGCAGTGCTAGTCTCGGGGTTCGGGAAAAACTGTTTTTT. Translating gives CSASLGVREKLFF.

This clonotype has ten or more counts. V and J are TRBV2 and TRBJ2-7, with TRBD2 matching over 10 bases. The germline V gene has CDR1 SNHLY and CDR2 FYNNEI. This CDR3 comprises 16 residues. V shed 4 bases and J 0 bases; nucleotides not matched to a gene: 6. The CDR3 spells CASSAPPSGSSYEQYF. CDR3 bases: TGTGCCAGCAGTGCACCTCCTAGCGGGAGCTCCTACGAGCAGTACTTC.

This sequence joins TRBV28 and TRBJ2-5; 8 bases agree with TRBD2. CDR3 size: 16 residues. V shed 4 bases, J shed 7 bases, and the junction held 14 bases outside the gene matches. Germline CDR1 is MDHEN and CDR2 is SYDVKM. CDR3 sequence: CASSSGGGRKGWTQYF. As DNA, the CDR3 is TGTGCCAGCAGTTCGGGGGGGGGCCGCAAGGGATGGACCCAGTACTTC. The full variable domain, completed using reference TRBV28 and TRBJ2-5, is DVKVTQSSRYLVKRTGEKVFLECVQDMDHENMFWYRQDPGLGLRLIYFSYDVKMKEKGDIPEGYSVSREKKERFSLILESASTNQTSMYLCASSSGGGRKGWTQYFGPGTRLLVL.

The chain couples TRBV9 to TRBJ2-7; D is uncertain. Germline CDR1 is SGDLS and CDR2 is YYNGEE. Trimming removed 0 bases from V and 0 bases from J, with 4 bases in between. This CDR3 has 13 residues. In DNA form, the CDR3 reads TGTGCCAGCAGCGTAGACGTCTCCTACGAGCAGTACTTC. This sequence encodes CASSVDVSYEQYF.

The rearrangement joins TRBV20-1 to TRBJ2-7; possible D gene TRBD2, 6 bases. V lost 3 bases and J 3 bases, leaving 18 bases between the germline ends. The CDR3 spans 15 residues. Germline CDR1 is DFQATT and CDR2 is SNEGSKA (reference sequence). The CDR3 nucleotides read TGCAGTGCTAGTACCGCACGGGGGTCAAGCTACGAGCAGTACTTC. Its translation: CSASTARGSSYEQYF.

This clonotype was found a few times. The V and J genes are TRBV28 and TRBJ1-4, with D hard to call. The V and J ends lost 6 bases and 8 bases respectively, with 10 bases between them. Germline V gives CDR1 MDHEN, CDR2 SYDVKM. CDR3 length: 12 amino acids. The CDR3 nucleotides are TGTGCCAGCAGCCTAGAAAGGGAAAAACTGTTTTTT. Translation: CASSLEREKLFF.

This clonotype was seen many times. V usage is TRBV7-9 and J usage is TRBJ2-1; TRBD2 matches at 12 bases. Germline loops: CDR1 SEHNR, CDR2 FQNEAQ (reference sequence). The CDR3 length is 17 residues. The ends lost 3 bases at V and 5 bases at J; junction bases unmatched: 8. The CDR3 sequence: CASSFGPTSGRDNEQFF. DNA for the CDR3: TGTGCCAGCAGCTTTGGACCGACTAGCGGGAGAGACAATGAGCAGTTCTTC.

This clonotype was picked up many times. This sequence joins TRBV12-3 or TRBV12-4 and TRBJ2-1; the D gene could be TRBD1 or TRBD2 (5 bases each). The CDR3 runs to 17 residues. V was pared by 8 bases and J by 6 bases, with 26 bases between. The DNA of the CDR3 is TGTGCCAGCGGGCCCGCATCGGACAACGACTATTTCAATGAGCAGTTCTTC. The encoded protein is CASGPASDNDYFNEQFF.

The J gene is TRBJ2-3, the V gene TRBV27; 9 bases fit TRBD2. The CDR3 sequence is 15 residues long. Trimming removed 8 bases from V and 2 bases from J; junction bases left unmatched: 8. From germline, CDR1 is MNHEY and CDR2 SMNVEV (reference sequence). CDR3 region: CASRSSGAYTDTQYF. The CDR3 bases are TGTGCCAGCCGGTCTAGCGGGGCGTACACAGATACGCAGTATTTT.

The V gene is TRBV6-2 or TRBV6-3, the J gene TRBJ2-3; a weak D match, TRBD2 (7 bases). CDR3 size: 15 residues. Germline V gives CDR1 MNHEY, CDR2 SVGEGT. Trimming removed 3 bases at V and 1 base at J, with 11 bases between. The CDR3 loop reads CASSYGRGRTDTQYF. DNA for the CDR3: TGTGCCAGCAGTTATGGGCGGGGGCGCACAGATACGCAGTATTTT.

This clonotype came up a few times. J is TRBJ2-2 and V is TRBV7-8; D is unclear. CDR1 is SGHVS and CDR2 is FQNEAQ in the germline V gene. This CDR3 spans 13 amino acids. Trimming shortened V by 8 bases and J by 0 bases, and 7 bases separated the two germline ends. The CDR3 sequence is CASADANTGELFF. The CDR3 DNA follows: TGTGCCAGCGCGGACGCGAACACCGGGGAGCTGTTTTTT.

The genes are TRBV6-2 or TRBV6-3 and TRBJ2-2; tentatively, D is TRBD1 (6 bases). The CDR3 sequence is 15 residues long. Germline V lookup: CDR1 MNHEY, CDR2 SVGEGT. V gave up 1 base and J gave up 5 bases, with 11 bases separating them. CDR3 amino acids: CASSYWRQATGELFF. The CDR3 DNA reads TGTGCCAGCAGTTACTGGAGACAGGCGACCGGGGAGCTGTTTTTT.